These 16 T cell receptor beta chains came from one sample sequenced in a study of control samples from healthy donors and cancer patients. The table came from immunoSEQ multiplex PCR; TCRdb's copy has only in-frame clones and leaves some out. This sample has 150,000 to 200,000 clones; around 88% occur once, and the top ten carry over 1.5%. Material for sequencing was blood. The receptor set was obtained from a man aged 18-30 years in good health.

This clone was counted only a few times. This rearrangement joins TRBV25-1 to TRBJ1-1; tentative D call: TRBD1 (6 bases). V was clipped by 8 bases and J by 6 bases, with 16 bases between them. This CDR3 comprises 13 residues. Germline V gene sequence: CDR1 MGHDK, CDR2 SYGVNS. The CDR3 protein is CASRNTGYSEAFF. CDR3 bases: TGTGCCAGCCGAAATACAGGGTACTCTGAAGCTTTCTTT.

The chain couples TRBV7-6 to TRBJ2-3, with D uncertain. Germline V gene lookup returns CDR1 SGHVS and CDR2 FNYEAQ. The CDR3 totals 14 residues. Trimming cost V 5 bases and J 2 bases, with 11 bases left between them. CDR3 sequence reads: CASSPQAYTDTQYF. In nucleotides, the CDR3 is TGTGCCAGCAGCCCCCAAGCTTACACAGATACGCAGTATTTT. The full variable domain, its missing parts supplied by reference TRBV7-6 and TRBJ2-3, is GAGVSQSPRYKVTKRGQDVALRCDPISGHVSLYWYRQALGQGPEFLTYFNYEAQQDKSGLPNDRFSAERPEGSISTLTIQRTEQRDSAMYRCASSPQAYTDTQYFGPGTRLTVL.

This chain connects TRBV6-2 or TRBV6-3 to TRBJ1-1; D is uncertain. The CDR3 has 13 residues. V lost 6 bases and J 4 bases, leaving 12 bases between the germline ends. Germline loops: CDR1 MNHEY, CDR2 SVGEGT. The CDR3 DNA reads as TGTGCCAGCAGCAGAAGTTCGGCCACTGAAGCTTTCTTT. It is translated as CASSRSSATEAFF.

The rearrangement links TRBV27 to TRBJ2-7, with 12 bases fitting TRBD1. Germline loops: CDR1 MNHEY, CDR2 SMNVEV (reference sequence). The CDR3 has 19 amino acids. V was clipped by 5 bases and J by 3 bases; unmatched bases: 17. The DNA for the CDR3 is TGTGCCAGCAGTCCACCCCCCCCCTCGGGACAGGGGGCCGTCTACGAGCAGTACTTC. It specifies CASSPPPPSGQGAVYEQYF.

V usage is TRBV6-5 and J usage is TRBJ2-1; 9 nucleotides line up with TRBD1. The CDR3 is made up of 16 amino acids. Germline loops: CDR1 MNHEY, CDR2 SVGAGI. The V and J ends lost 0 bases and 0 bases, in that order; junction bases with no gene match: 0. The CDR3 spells CASSYSTGGSYNEQFF. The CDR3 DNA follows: TGTGCCAGCAGTTACTCGACAGGGGGCTCCTACAATGAGCAGTTCTTC.

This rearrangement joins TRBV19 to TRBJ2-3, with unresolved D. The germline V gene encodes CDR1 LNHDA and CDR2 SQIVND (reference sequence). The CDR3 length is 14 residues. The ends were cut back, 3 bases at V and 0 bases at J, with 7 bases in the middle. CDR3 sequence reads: CASSIGGSTDTQYF. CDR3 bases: TGTGCCAGTAGTATCGGTGGGAGCACAGATACGCAGTATTTT.

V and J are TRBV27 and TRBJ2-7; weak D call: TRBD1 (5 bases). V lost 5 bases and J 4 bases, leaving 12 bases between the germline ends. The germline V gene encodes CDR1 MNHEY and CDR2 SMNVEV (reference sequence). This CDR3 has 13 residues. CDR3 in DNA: TGTGCCAGCAGTCCCCAGGGTACGTACGAGCAGTACTTC. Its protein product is CASSPQGTYEQYF.

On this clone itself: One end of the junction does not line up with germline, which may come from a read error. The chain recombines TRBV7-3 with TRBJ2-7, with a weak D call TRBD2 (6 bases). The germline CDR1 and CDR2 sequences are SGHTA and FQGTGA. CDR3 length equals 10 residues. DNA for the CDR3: TGTGCCAGCAGCTTAACGGGGGGTTGGTTC. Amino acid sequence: CASSLTGGWF. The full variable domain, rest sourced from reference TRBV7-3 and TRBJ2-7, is GAGVSQTPSNKVTEKGKYVELRCDPISGHTALYWYRQSLGQGPEFLIYFQGTGAADDSGLPNDRFFAVRPEGSVSTLKIQRTERGDSAVYLCASSLTGGWFGPGTRLTVT.

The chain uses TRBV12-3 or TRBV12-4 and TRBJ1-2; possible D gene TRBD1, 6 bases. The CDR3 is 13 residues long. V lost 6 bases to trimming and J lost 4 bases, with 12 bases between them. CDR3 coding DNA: TGTGCCAGCAGAAAACAGGGCCCCTATGGCTACACCTTC. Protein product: CASRKQGPYGYTF.

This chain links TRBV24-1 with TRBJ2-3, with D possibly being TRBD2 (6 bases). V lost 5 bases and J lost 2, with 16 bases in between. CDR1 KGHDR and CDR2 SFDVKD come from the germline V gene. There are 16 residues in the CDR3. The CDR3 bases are TGTGCCACCAGTGGCTCCACGGGGGAGACCACAGATACGCAGTATTTT. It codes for CATSGSTGETTDTQYF.

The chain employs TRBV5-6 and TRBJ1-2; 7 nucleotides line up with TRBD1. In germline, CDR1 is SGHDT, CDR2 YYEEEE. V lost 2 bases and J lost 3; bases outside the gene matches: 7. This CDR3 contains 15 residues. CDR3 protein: CASSFPSGQHYGYTF. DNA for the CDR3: TGTGCCAGCAGCTTTCCCTCGGGACAGCACTATGGCTACACCTTC.

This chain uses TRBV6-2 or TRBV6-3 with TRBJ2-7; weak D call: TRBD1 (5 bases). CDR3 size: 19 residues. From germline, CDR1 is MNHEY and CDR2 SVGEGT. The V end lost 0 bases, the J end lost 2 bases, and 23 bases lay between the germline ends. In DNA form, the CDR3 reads TGTGCCAGCAGTTACTCACCAGATCCAGGGTCTGGGCTGGCCTACGAGCAGTACTTC. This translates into CASSYSPDPGSGLAYEQYF.

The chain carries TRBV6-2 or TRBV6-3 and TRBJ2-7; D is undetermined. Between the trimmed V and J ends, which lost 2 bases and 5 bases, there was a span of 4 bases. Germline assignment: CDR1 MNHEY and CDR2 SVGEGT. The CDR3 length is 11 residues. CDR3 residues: CASSYIHEQYF. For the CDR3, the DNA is TGTGCCAGCAGTTACATCCACGAGCAGTACTTC.

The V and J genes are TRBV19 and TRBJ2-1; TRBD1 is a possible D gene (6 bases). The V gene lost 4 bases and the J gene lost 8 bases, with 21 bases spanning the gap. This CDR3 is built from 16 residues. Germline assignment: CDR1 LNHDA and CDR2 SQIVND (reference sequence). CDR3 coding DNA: TGTGCCAGTAGTAATAGGAGGCAGGGGTCTTCCGATGAGCAGTTCTTC. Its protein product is CASSNRRQGSSDEQFF.

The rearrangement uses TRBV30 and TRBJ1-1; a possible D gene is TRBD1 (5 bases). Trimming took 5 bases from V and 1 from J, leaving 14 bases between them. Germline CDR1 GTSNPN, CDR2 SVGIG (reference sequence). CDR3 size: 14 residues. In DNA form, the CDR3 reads TGTGCCTGGGGGGGACCGACGGGGAACACTGAAGCTTTCTTT. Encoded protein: CAWGGPTGNTEAFF.

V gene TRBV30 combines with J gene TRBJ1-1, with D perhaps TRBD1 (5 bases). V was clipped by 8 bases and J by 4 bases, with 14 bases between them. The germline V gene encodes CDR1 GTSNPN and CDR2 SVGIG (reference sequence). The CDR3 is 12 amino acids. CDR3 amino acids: CAAGVSITEAFF. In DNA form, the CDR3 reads TGTGCCGCGGGGGTTTCGATCACTGAAGCTTTCTTT.